The source of this T cell receptor (beta chain) is a study of shared clonotypes between healthy human individuals. Each subset's genomic DNA was shared equally among a number of immunoSEQ plates. The sorted-subset replicate PCRs were given about 210 ng DNA, which is around 29,000 T cell genomes. Profiled with immunoSEQ multiplex PCR; TCRdb holds only in-frame clones, not every one. The sample carries about 710,000 clones, around 73% recorded once. The study, taken as a whole, reports: Generation probabilities of non-shared clonotypes were lower (relative to those shared by all four donors).

Splitting of CD4+ cells produced CD45RA+ naive and CD45RA-negative memory subsets. On this clone: The antigen remains undetermined.

Looked up from germline, CDR1 is KGHSH and CDR2 is LQKENI. Deletions cut 4 bases from V and 2 bases from J, with 6 bases between. The CDR3 sequence is 13 residues long. Sequenced: memory CD4+ T cells sorted from blood. Subset specified: CD45RA-negative fraction. The V gene is TRBV18, the J gene TRBJ1-5; D not resolved. This clonotype originated in a woman in her twenties or thirties in good health. CDR3 region: CASSLPGNQPQHF. The CDR3, as DNA: TGTGCCAGCTCACTTCCGGGCAATCAGCCCCAGCATTTT.